A single sample is the source of the 25 T cell receptor beta chains below, sequenced in a study of blood T cell repertoires in COVID-19. Profiled with immunoSEQ multiplex PCR; TCRdb holds only in-frame clones, not every one. The table lists a few hundred thousand clones, roughly 87% of them singletons. Sequenced input: PBMCs or T cells enriched from blood (not recorded which). All receptors derive from a man in his late teens or twenties with acute COVID-19.

The CDR3 spells CASTNIQGFHEQYF. CDR3 bases: TGTGCCAGCACTAACATACAGGGTTTCCACGAGCAGTACTTC. This chain connects TRBV28 to TRBJ2-7; D may be TRBD1 (6 bases). Germline V gene lookup returns CDR1 MDHEN and CDR2 SYDVKM. The V end lost 7 bases, the J end lost 5 bases, and 18 bases lay between the germline ends. The CDR3 totals 14 residues. The full variable domain, with the rest looked up from reference TRBV28 and TRBJ2-7, is DVKVTQSSRYLVKRTGEKVFLECVQDMDHENMFWYRQDPGLGLRLIYFSYDVKMKEKGDIPEGYSVSREKKERFSLILESASTNQTSMYLCASTNIQGFHEQYFGPGTRLTVT.

The rearrangement links TRBV5-1 to TRBJ2-1; a possible D gene is TRBD2 (5 bases). The length of the CDR3 is 13 residues. Germline CDR1 is SGHRS and CDR2 is YFSETQ. V lost 5 bases and J lost 5, with 11 bases in between. CDR3 coding DNA: TGCGCCAGCAGACTAGATGGGGACAATGAGCAGTTCTTC. Encoded protein: CASRLDGDNEQFF.

The chain links TRBV27 to TRBJ1-1; no clear D gene. Germline lookup yields CDR1 MNHEY and CDR2 SMNVEV (reference sequence). The CDR3 has 14 amino acids. Between the trimmed V and J ends, which lost 3 bases and 1 base, there was a span of 9 bases. The CDR3 DNA reads TGTGCCAGCAGTTTTTCCCGACAGAACACTGAAGCTTTCTTT. Its protein product is CASSFSRQNTEAFF.

The chain links TRBV12-5 to TRBJ2-3; no clear D gene. The germline gives CDR1 LGHNT, CDR2 FRNRAP. The V end was cut by 6 bases, the J end by 10 bases, with 14 bases between. This CDR3 comprises 12 residues. CDR3 DNA: TGTGCTAGTGGCCCCGACACTTACGCGCAGTATTTT. This sequence encodes CASGPDTYAQYF.

V gene TRBV7-9 combines with J gene TRBJ2-1, with 11 bases lining up with TRBD2. Germline V gives CDR1 SEHNR, CDR2 FQNEAQ (reference sequence). With 5 bases clipped from V and 10 bases from J, the junction kept 10 bases outside the gene matches. CDR3 length: 15 amino acids. The CDR3 reads CASSPWTSGSTEQFF. The CDR3 DNA reads as TGTGCCAGCAGCCCCTGGACTAGCGGGTCTACGGAGCAGTTCTTC.

CDR3 bases: TGTGCCAGCAGTTACGGACAGGGGAGGGAGACCCAGTACTTC. Translated, it gives CASSYGQGRETQYF. The chain carries TRBV6-5 and TRBJ2-5, with 9 bases lining up with TRBD1. Germline V gene sequence: CDR1 MNHEY, CDR2 SVGAGI. The CDR3 consists of 14 residues. J was trimmed by 5 bases and V by 2 bases; bases with no gene match: 3.

The gene calls are TRBV5-4 and TRBJ2-6; 7 positions agree with TRBD1. Trimming removed 9 bases from V and 0 bases from J; junction bases left unmatched: 18. Germline loops: CDR1 SGHNT, CDR2 YYREEE (reference sequence). CDR3 length: 19 residues. The CDR3 sequence: CATASGQSLPFSGANVLTF. CDR3 DNA: TGTGCCACCGCCTCGGGACAGTCCCTTCCCTTCTCTGGGGCCAACGTCCTGACTTTC. The complete variable domain, with remaining parts taken from reference TRBV5-4 and TRBJ2-6, reads ETGVTQSPTHLIKTRGQQVTLRCSSQSGHNTVSWYQQALGQGPQFIFQYYREEENGRGNFPPRFSGLQFPNYSSELNVNALELDDSALYLCATASGQSLPFSGANVLTFGAGSRLTVL.

This chain connects TRBV12-3 or TRBV12-4 to TRBJ2-7, with D possibly matching TRBD1 (5 bases). V lost 8 bases and J 2 bases, leaving 13 bases between the germline ends. The CDR3 totals 13 residues. CDR3 DNA: TGTGCCAGCGCGGACATCACGCCCTACGAGCAGTACTTC. Translating gives CASADITPYEQYF.

Only one count was recorded for this clone. J is TRBJ2-7 and V is TRBV6-5, with D maybe TRBD1 (5 bases). The V gene's germline CDR1 is MNHEY and CDR2 SVGAGI. The CDR3 contains 15 residues. Trimming removed 4 bases from V and 2 bases from J, with 15 bases in between. This CDR3 is CASSWFRTKTYEQYF. Written as DNA, the CDR3 is TGTGCCAGCAGTTGGTTTAGGACAAAGACCTACGAGCAGTACTTC.

The chain couples TRBV19 to TRBJ1-2; D is unresolved. V was cut by 8 bases and J by 0 bases, with 13 bases left in between. CDR3 length: 14 residues. From germline, CDR1 is LNHDA and CDR2 SQIVND (reference sequence). The CDR3 here is CASLEGGSNYGYTF. CDR3 sequence (DNA): TGTGCCAGTCTGGAGGGCGGGTCTAACTATGGCTACACCTTC.

The gene calls are TRBV29-1 and TRBJ1-1, with 10 bases that match TRBD1. V lost 7 bases, J lost 0 bases, and 5 bases stayed unmatched. The CDR3 has 14 residues. Germline values: CDR1 SQVTM, CDR2 ANQGSEA. This CDR3 is CSATGTGVNTEAFF. The CDR3 DNA is TGCAGCGCTACTGGGACAGGGGTGAACACTGAAGCTTTCTTT.

Notes on this clone: One end of the junction fails to match germline, which may point to a read error. V is TRBV28 and J is TRBJ1-5, with a possible D match to TRBD1 (6 bases). Germline loops: CDR1 MDHEN, CDR2 SYDVKM. CDR3 length: 15 residues. In DNA form, the CDR3 reads TGTGCCAGCAGTGGCCGGGACACCCTTAATCATCCCCAGCATTTT. It codes for CASSGRDTLNHPQHF.

This clone has a handful of counts. This chain uses TRBV5-1 with TRBJ1-1; D is possibly TRBD1 (6 bases). The V and J ends lost 3 bases and 1 base respectively, with 16 bases between them. Germline V gives CDR1 SGHRS, CDR2 YFSETQ. The CDR3 is 16 amino acids. The CDR3 protein is CASSSSRGGGNTEAFF. For the CDR3, the DNA is TGCGCCAGCAGCTCCAGCAGGGGCGGGGGGAACACTGAAGCTTTCTTT.

This chain joins TRBV6-4 and TRBJ1-2, with D possibly matching TRBD1 (5 bases). CDR3 size: 15 residues. V was trimmed by 3 bases and J by 4 bases, leaving 15 bases between them. Germline CDR1 and CDR2: MRHNA and SNTAGT. The CDR3 spells CASSEVGTQAYGYTF. CDR3 bases: TGTGCCAGCAGTGAAGTCGGGACTCAGGCCTATGGCTACACCTTC.

This clone was seen a handful of times. The J gene is TRBJ2-7, the V gene TRBV28; possible D gene TRBD2, 6 bases. Germline assignment: CDR1 MDHEN and CDR2 SYDVKM. V was cut by 5 bases and J by 0 bases, with 17 bases left in between. This CDR3 region has 16 residues. CDR3 amino acids: CASSRPSEISSYEQYF. For the CDR3, the DNA is TGTGCCAGCAGTAGACCTAGCGAAATCAGCTCCTACGAGCAGTACTTC.

This clone was recorded many times. The rearrangement uses TRBV15 and TRBJ1-2; 7 positions agree with TRBD1. Germline V gene sequence: CDR1 LNHNV, CDR2 YYDKDF (reference sequence). V trimming: 0 bases; J trimming: 7 bases; junction bases outside the gene matches: 5. There are 14 residues in the CDR3. CDR3 sequence reads: CATSREETGSGYTF. The CDR3 DNA reads TGTGCCACCAGCAGAGAGGAGACAGGGAGTGGCTACACCTTC.

About this clone: This same CDR3 is encoded by further DNA sequences in the sample. The rearrangement joins TRBV6-5 to TRBJ2-7, with 8 bases identical to TRBD2. CDR1 is MNHEY and CDR2 is SVGAGI in the germline V gene. The ends lost 2 bases at V and 4 bases at J; junction bases unmatched: 4. The CDR3 runs 14 residues. CDR3 DNA sequence: TGTGCCAGCAGTTACGGGACTAGTGGGTACGAGCAGTACTTC. As protein: CASSYGTSGYEQYF.

V is TRBV2 and J is TRBJ1-1; 7 bases align to TRBD1. Looked up from germline, CDR1 is SNHLY and CDR2 is FYNNEI. J gave up 2 bases and V 6 bases, and 6 bases lay outside the gene matches. The CDR3 spans 14 residues. CDR3 protein: CASRVRTGNTEAFF. In DNA form, the CDR3 reads TGTGCCAGCAGGGTACGGACAGGAAACACTGAAGCTTTCTTT. Full variable domain (rest looked up from reference TRBV2 and TRBJ1-1): EPEVTQTPSHQVTQMGQEVILRCVPISNHLYFYWYRQILGQKVEFLVSFYNNEISEKSEIFDDQFSVERPDGSNFTLKIRSTKLEDSAMYFCASRVRTGNTEAFFGQGTRLTVV.

The CDR3 DNA sequence: TGTGCCAGTAGTATAGATCGGGACTACGAGCAGTACTTC. Translating it yields CASSIDRDYEQYF. The chain employs TRBV19 and TRBJ2-7; the D gene is possibly TRBD2 (5 bases). The CDR3 spans 13 residues. Looked up from germline, CDR1 is LNHDA and CDR2 is SQIVND (reference sequence). The ends were cut back, 0 bases at V and 3 bases at J, with 6 bases in the middle.

The chain employs TRBV16 and TRBJ2-7; D call uncertain. Trimming cost V 5 bases and J 4 bases, with 6 bases left between them. The germline gives CDR1 KGHSY, CDR2 FQNENV. The CDR3 has 11 amino acids. CDR3 DNA: TGTGCCAGCAGCTCGCGGTACGAGCAGTACTTC. Translating gives CASSSRYEQYF.

The chain carries TRBV5-1 and TRBJ2-1; tentative D call: TRBD2 (6 bases). Trimming removed 1 base from V and 8 bases from J, with 16 bases in between. CDR3 length: 15 amino acids. Germline assignment: CDR1 SGHRS and CDR2 YFSETQ. The CDR3: CASSLSDWERDEQFF. The CDR3 nucleotides read TGCGCCAGCAGCTTGTCGGACTGGGAGCGGGATGAGCAGTTCTTC.

The rearrangement uses TRBV7-8 and TRBJ2-5; maybe TRBD2 (5 bases). The V and J ends lost 4 bases and 2 bases respectively, with 11 bases between them. CDR1 is SGHVS, CDR2 FQNEAQ, per germline. The CDR3 length is 14 residues. The CDR3: CASSYRTGQETQYF. CDR3 bases: TGTGCCAGCAGCTACCGGACTGGGCAAGAGACCCAGTACTTC.

The CDR3 loop is CASSRKQGAYGGYTF. DNA for the CDR3: TGTGCCAGCAGTAGGAAGCAGGGGGCCTACGGTGGCTACACCTTC. The chain carries TRBV6-5 and TRBJ1-2, with 8 positions matching TRBD1. The length of the CDR3 is 15 residues. V shed 5 bases and J 7 bases; nucleotides not matched to a gene: 12. In germline, CDR1 is MNHEY, CDR2 SVGAGI.

The chain joins TRBV7-8 to TRBJ1-5; D perhaps matches TRBD1 (6 bases). The CDR3 covers 14 residues. Between the trimmed V and J ends, which lost 7 bases and 7 bases, there was a span of 17 bases. CDR1 SGHVS and CDR2 FQNEAQ come from the germline V gene. CDR3 in amino acids: CASTPGAAEQPQHF. In DNA, the CDR3 is TGTGCCAGCACCCCAGGGGCGGCGGAACAGCCCCAGCATTTT.

This chain uses TRBV10-1 with TRBJ2-7; TRBD2 matches at 10 bases. Trimming took 4 bases from V and 2 from J; bases not matched to a gene: 2. The CDR3 is 14 amino acids. CDR1 WNHNN and CDR2 SYGVQD come from the germline V gene (reference sequence). Here the CDR3 reads CASSGTSGPYEQYF. The DNA for the CDR3 is TGCGCCAGCAGTGGGACTAGCGGCCCCTACGAGCAGTACTTC.